This T cell receptor beta chain derives from a study of blood T cell repertoires in COVID-19. The CDR3 spans 12 residues. Trimming took 3 bases from V and 13 from J, leaving 10 bases between them. Measured with immunoSEQ multiplex PCR; TCRdb has only the in-frame clones, and not every one. Found here are some 72,000 clones, approximately 86% of them singletons; the top ten hold around 5.3%. The rearrangement joins TRBV12-3 or TRBV12-4 to TRBJ1-6, with D perhaps matching TRBD1 (5 bases). The source material was peripheral blood. This TCR was sampled from a man between 50 and 59 years old with active or convalescent COVID-19. CDR3 amino acids: CASSFLRGPLHF. DNA of the CDR3: TGTGCCAGCAGTTTCCTAAGGGGTCCCCTCCACTTT.